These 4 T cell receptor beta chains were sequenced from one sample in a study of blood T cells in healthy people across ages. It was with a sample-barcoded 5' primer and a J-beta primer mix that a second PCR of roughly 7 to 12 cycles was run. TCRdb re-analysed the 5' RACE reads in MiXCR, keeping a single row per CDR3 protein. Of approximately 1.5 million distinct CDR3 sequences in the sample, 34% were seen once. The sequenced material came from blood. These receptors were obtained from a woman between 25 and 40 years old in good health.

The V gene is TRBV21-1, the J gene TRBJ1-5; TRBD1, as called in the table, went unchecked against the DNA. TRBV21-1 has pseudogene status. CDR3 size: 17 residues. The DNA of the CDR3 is TGTGCCAGCCTACTTTGGGGCAGGGAGGTTAGCAATCAGCCCCAGCATTTT. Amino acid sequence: CASLLWGREVSNQPQHF.

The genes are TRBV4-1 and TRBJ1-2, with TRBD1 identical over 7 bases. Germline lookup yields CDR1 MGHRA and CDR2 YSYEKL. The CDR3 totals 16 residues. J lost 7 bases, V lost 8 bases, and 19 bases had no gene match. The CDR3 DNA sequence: TGCGCCAGCCAGGGGGTCCCCATTCAACAAGGGGGTGGCTACACCTTC. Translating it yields CASQGVPIQQGGGYTF.

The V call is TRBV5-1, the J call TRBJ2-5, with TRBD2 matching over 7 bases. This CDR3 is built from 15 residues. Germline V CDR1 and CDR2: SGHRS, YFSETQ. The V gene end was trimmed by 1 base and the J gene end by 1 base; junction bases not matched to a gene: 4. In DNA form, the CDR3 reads TGCGCCAGCAGCTTGAGGTGGGGGGGCCAAGAGACCCAGTACTTC. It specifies CASSLRWGGQETQYF.

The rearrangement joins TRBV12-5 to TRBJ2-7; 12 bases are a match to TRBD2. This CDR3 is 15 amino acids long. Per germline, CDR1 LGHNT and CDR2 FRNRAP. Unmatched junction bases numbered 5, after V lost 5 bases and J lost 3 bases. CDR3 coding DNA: TGTGCTAGTGGTCCACAGACTAGCGGGAGCTACGAGCAGTACTTC. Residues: CASGPQTSGSYEQYF.